This T cell receptor beta chain was documented in a study of beta chain features in type 1 diabetes. Findings and limits, study-wide: Across all four CD4+ subsets, people with type 1 diabetes showed modestly shorter TCRB CDR3s. For type 1 diabetes patients, VDJ junctions showed fewer insertions and more deletions.

Since all of the isolated RNA was reverse transcribed, expressed TCRB transcripts were what got sequenced. Assay used: immunoSEQ multiplex PCR; TCRdb lists only in-frame clones, some missing. Of some 270,000 clones in the sample, roughly 8% are singletons; the top ten hold 1%. A word on this clone: Its antigen is as yet unknown.

The V and J ends lost 5 bases and 0 bases respectively, with 13 bases between them. The germline CDR1 and CDR2 sequences are SEHNR and FQNEAQ (reference sequence). This CDR3 comprises 16 residues. The clonotype originates from a woman younger than 35 in good health. The chain combines TRBV7-9 with TRBJ1-4; D unresolved. Sequencing input: central memory CD4+ T cells from blood. The CDR3: CASSPGRGATNEKLFF. The CDR3 nucleotides read TGTGCCAGCAGCCCTGGAAGAGGTGCAACTAATGAAAAACTGTTTTTT.